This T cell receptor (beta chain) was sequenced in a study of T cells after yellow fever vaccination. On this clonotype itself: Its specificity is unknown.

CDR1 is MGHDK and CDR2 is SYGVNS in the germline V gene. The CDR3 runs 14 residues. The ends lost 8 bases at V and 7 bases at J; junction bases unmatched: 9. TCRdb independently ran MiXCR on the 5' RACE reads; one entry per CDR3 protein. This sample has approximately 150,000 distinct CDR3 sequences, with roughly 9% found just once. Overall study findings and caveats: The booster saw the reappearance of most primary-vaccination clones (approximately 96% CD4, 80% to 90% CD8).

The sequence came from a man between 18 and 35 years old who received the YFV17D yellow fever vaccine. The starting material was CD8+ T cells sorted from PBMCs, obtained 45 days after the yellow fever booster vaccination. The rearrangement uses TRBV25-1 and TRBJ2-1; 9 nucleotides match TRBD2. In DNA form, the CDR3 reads TGTGCCAGCGGCCTGAGCGGGGGGTGGAATGAGCAGTTCTTC. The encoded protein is CASGLSGGWNEQFF.